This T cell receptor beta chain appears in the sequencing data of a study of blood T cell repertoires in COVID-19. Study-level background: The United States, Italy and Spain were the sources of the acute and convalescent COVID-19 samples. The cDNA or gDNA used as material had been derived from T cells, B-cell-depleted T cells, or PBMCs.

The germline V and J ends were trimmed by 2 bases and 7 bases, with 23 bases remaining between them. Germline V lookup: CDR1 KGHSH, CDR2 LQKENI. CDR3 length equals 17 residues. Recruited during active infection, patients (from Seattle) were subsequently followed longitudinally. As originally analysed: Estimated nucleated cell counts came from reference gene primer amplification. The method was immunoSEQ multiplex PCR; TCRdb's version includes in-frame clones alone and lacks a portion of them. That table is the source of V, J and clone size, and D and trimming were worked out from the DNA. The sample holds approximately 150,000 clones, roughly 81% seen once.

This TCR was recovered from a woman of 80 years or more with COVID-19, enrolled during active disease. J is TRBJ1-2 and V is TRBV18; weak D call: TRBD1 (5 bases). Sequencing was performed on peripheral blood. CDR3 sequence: CASSPGGRTLGGSGYTF. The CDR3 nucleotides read TGTGCCAGCTCACCAGGGGGGAGGACTCTTGGAGGTTCTGGCTACACCTTC.